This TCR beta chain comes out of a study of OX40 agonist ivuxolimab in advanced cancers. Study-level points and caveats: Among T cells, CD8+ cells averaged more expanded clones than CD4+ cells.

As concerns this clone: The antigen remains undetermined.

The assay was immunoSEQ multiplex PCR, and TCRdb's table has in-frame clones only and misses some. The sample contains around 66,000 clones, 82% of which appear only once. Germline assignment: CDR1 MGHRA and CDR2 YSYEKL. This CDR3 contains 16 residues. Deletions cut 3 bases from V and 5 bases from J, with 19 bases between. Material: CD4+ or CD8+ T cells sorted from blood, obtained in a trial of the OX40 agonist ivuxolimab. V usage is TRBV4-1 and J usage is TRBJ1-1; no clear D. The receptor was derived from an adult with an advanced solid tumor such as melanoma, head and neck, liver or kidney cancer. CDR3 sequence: CASSHLFSQRETEAFF. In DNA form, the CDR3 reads TGCGCCAGCAGCCACTTGTTTTCTCAGAGGGAGACTGAAGCTTTCTTT.